The rows below give T cell receptor beta chains drawn from one sample of a study of cytomegalovirus exposure and HLA in healthy donors. Sequencing was performed with immunoSEQ multiplex PCR; in TCRdb, only in-frame clones are kept and a portion is missing. The table includes 150,000 to 200,000 clones, over 70% detected once. The sequenced sample was PBMCs. These receptors were obtained from a male donor in good health and CMV-seronegative. Both conserved end residues are part of each CDR3. D genes are given only for firm matches. Not every row has a clone size; where given, it reads once, few, many or a size class.

j_call clone_size v_call d_call cdr3_aa cdr3_nt
TRBJ2-2 . TRBV2 . CASSESAGHTGELFF TGTGCCAGCAGTGAATCGGCAGGGCACACCGGGGAGCTGTTTTTT
TRBJ1-2 once TRBV9 . CASSGRDKALHNYGYTF TGTGCCAGCAGCGGACGGGACAAGGCCCTCCATAACTATGGCTACACCTTC
TRBJ2-1 . TRBV7-9 TRBD2 CSSSFGDSGAHEQFF TGTTCCAGCAGCTTTGGAGATAGCGGGGCCCATGAGCAGTTCTTC
TRBJ1-2 . TRBV30 TRBD1 CAWSKGAVYGYTF TGTGCCTGGAGCAAGGGGGCGGTCTATGGCTACACCTTC
TRBJ1-1 few TRBV6-1 TRBD1 CASSATGDTEAFF TGTGCCAGCAGTGCCACAGGGGACACTGAAGCTTTCTTT
TRBJ2-5 . TRBV5-1 TRBD1 CASSFGQGRETQYF TGCGCCAGCAGTTTCGGACAGGGAAGGGAGACCCAGTACTTC
TRBJ1-2 . TRBV28 . CASSSDRLSGYTF TGTGCCAGCAGTTCAGACAGGCTTTCTGGCTACACCTTC
TRBJ2-7 . TRBV7-9 TRBD2 CASSLGLAGVPYEQYF TGTGCCAGCAGCTTAGGGCTAGCGGGAGTCCCCTACGAGCAGTACTTC
TRBJ1-5 . TRBV28 TRBD1 CASRTQQGSAPNQPQHF TGTGCCAGCAGGACCCAACAGGGGTCCGCACCCAATCAGCCCCAGCATTTT
TRBJ2-1 . TRBV7-3 TRBD2 CASSPLSSGGYNEQFF TGTGCCAGCAGCCCCCTATCTAGCGGGGGTTACAATGAGCAGTTCTTC
TRBJ1-5 . TRBV30 TRBD1 CAWRDRQGGQPQHF TGTGCCTGGAGGGATCGACAGGGCGGTCAGCCCCAGCATTTT
TRBJ2-3 few TRBV25-1 . CASSEWLGTDTQYF TGTGCCAGCAGTGAATGGTTAGGCACAGATACGCAGTATTTT
TRBJ1-5 . TRBV6-6 . CASSNRPNQPQHF TGTGCCAGCAGTAACAGACCCAATCAGCCCCAGCATTTT
TRBJ1-6 few TRBV6-5 . CAIRRENNSPLHF TGTGCCATCCGCAGGGAAAATAATTCACCCCTCCACTTT
TRBJ1-4 . TRBV10-3 . CAIRSGDGSEKLFF TGTGCCATCAGGAGCGGGGATGGGAGTGAAAAACTGTTTTTT
TRBJ1-1 . TRBV6-5 TRBD1 CASSVSGQGSTEAFF TGTGCCAGCAGTGTCTCGGGACAGGGTAGTACTGAAGCTTTCTTT